The TCR beta chain under discussion was sequenced for a study of identical twins. Trimming took 3 bases from V and 6 from J; bases not matched to a gene: 6. Germline CDR1 reads LGHNA; CDR2 reads YSLEER. CDR3 length: 14 residues. TCRdb reprocessed the 5' RACE reads via MiXCR and lists one record per CDR3 protein. Among some 790,000 distinct CDR3 sequences, approximately 18% were seen once, and the ten largest hold 10% to 15%. Healthy Caucasian donors formed the entire cohort. The data also belong to a second study, concerning T cells expressing NK-cell markers. From that paper: In a handful of donors, these clonotypes also led the CD3+CD56-NKG2C+ fraction.

The sample comprised PBMCs. The chain has TRBV4-3 and TRBJ2-3; the match to TRBD1 covers 7 bases. The origin of this receptor is a young woman in good health. This CDR3 reads CASSQDRNSDTQYF. Written as DNA, the CDR3 is TGCGCCAGCAGCCAGGACAGGAATTCGGATACGCAGTATTTT.